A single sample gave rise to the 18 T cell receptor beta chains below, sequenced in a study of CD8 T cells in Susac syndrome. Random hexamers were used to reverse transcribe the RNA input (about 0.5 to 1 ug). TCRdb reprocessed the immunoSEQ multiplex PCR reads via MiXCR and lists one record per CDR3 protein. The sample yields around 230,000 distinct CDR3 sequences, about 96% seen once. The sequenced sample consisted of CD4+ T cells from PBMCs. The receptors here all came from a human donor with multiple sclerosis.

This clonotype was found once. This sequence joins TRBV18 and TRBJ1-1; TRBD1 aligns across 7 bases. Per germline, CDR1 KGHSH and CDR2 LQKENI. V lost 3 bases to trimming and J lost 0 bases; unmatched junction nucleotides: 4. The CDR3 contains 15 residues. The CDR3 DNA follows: TGTGCCAGCTCACCCAAACAGGGGATGAACACTGAAGCTTTCTTT. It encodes CASSPKQGMNTEAFF.

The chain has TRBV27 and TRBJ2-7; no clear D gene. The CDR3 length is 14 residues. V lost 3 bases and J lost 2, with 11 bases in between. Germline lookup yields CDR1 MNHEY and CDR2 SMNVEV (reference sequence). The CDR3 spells CASSFREGTYEQYF. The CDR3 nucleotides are TGTGCCAGCAGTTTTCGTGAAGGGACCTACGAGCAGTACTTC.

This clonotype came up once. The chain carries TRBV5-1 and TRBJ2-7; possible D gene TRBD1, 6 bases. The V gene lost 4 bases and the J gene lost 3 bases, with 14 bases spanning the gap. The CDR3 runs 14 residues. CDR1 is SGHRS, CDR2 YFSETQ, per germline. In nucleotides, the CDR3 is TGCGCCAGCAGCAAGGACAGCGGAAGCTACGAGCAGTACTTC. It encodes CASSKDSGSYEQYF.

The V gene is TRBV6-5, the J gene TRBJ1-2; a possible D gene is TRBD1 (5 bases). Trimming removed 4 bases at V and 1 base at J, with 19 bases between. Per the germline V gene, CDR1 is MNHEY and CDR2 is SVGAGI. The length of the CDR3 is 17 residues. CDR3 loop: CASSSGHRKRINYGYTF. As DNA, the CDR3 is TGTGCCAGCAGTTCCGGACACCGCAAACGAATTAACTATGGCTACACCTTC.

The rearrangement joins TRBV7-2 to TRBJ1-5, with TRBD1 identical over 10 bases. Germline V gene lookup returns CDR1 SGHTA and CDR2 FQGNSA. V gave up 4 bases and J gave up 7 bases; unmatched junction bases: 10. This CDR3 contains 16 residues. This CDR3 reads CASSWSGTGAGQPQHF. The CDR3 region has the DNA TGTGCCAGCAGCTGGAGTGGGACAGGGGCCGGCCAGCCCCAGCATTTT.

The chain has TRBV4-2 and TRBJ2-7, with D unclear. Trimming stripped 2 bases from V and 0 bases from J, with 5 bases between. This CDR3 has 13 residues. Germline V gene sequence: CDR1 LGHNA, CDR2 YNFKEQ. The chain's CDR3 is CASSQPSSYEQYF. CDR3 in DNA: TGTGCCAGCAGCCAACCGAGCTCCTACGAGCAGTACTTC.

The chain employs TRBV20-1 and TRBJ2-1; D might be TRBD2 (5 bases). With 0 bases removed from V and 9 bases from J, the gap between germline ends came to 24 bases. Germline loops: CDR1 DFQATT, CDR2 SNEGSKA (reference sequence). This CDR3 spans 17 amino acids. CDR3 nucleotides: TGCAGTGCTAGAGATCGGAGACTACAATCCCCATTCAGTGAGCAGTTCTTC. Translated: CSARDRRLQSPFSEQFF.

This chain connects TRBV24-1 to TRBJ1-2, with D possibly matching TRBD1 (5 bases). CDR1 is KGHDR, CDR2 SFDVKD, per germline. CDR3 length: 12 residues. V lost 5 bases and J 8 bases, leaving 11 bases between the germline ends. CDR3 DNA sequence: TGTGCCACCAGTGGCGGGACGGAGGGCTACACCTTC. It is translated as CATSGGTEGYTF.

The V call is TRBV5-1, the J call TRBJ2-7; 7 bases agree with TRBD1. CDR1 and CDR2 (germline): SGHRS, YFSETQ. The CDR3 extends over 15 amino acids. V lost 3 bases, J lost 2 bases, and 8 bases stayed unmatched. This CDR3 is CASSSGTDAPYEQYF. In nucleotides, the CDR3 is TGCGCCAGCAGCTCCGGGACAGATGCACCCTACGAGCAGTACTTC.

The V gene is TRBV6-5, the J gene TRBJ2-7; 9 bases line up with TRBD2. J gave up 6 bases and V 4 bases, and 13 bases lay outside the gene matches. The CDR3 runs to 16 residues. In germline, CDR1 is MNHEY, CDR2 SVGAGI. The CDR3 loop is CASSSPEAGGNIEQYF. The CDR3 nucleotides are TGTGCCAGCAGTTCTCCCGAAGCGGGAGGAAATATCGAGCAGTACTTC.

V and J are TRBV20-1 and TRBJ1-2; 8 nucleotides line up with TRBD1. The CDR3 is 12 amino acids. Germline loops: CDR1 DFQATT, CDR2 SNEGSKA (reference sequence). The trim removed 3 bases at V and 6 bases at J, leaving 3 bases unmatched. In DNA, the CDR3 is TGCAGTGCTAGCAGGACAGGGAATGGCTACACCTTC. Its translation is CSASRTGNGYTF.

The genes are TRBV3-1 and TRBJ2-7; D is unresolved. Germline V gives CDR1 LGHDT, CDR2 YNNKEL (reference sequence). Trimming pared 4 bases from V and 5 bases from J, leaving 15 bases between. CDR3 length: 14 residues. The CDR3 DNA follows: TGTGCCAGCAGCCGGAATGGCCGGACCCACGAGCAGTACTTC. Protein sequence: CASSRNGRTHEQYF.

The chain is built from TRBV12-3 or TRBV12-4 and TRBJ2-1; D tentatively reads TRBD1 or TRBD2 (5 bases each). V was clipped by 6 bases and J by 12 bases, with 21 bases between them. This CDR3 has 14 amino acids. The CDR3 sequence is CASSYRDREWGQFF. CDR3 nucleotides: TGTGCCAGCAGCTACCGGGACCGAGAGTGGGGGCAGTTCTTC.

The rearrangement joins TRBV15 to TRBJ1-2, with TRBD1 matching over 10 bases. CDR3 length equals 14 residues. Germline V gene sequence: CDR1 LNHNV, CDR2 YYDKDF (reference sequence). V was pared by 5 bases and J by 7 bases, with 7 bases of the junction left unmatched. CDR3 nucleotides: TGTGCCACCAGCGGGCTGGACAGGGGGGCTGGCTACACCTTC. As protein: CATSGLDRGAGYTF.

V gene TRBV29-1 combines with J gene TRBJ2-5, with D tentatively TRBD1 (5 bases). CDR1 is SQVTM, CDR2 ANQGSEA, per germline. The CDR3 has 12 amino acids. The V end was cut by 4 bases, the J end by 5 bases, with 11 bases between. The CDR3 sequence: CSVARDLETQYF. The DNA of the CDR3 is TGCAGCGTTGCCAGGGATCTTGAGACCCAGTACTTC.

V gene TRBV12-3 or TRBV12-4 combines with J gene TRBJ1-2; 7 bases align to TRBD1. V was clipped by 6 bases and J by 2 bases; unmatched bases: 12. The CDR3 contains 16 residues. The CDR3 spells CASRRRQGQKNYGYTF. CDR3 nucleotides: TGTGCCAGCAGAAGACGGCAGGGACAGAAAAACTATGGCTACACCTTC.

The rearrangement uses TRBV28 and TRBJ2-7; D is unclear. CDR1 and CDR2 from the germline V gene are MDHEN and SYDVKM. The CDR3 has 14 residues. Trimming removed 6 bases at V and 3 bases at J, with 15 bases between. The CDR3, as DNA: TGTGCCAGCAGACGCCCTGACAACCACTACGAGCAGTACTTC. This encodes CASRRPDNHYEQYF.

CDR3 loop: CASSQRTSGEETQYF. The CDR3 DNA is TGTGCCAGCAGCCAACGGACTAGCGGGGAAGAGACCCAGTACTTC. The V and J genes are TRBV3-1 and TRBJ2-5, with TRBD2 matching 12 bases. This CDR3 is built from 15 residues. The germline V gene encodes CDR1 LGHDT and CDR2 YNNKEL (reference sequence). J gave up 3 bases and V 2 bases, and 1 base lay outside the gene matches.